This record looks at one T cell receptor beta chain sequence and its context. Profiling relied on immunoSEQ multiplex PCR, and the TCRdb table lists in-frame clones only, not all of them. This sample yields about 88,000 clones, of which just over 90% are seen a single time; approximately 5.6% belongs to the top ten. The entry originates in a study of T cell responses to AZD1222 COVID-19 vaccine. In the study overall: Researchers grouped second doses given at about 4 or about 12 weeks into one pool.

The germline V gene encodes CDR1 SGHAT and CDR2 FQNNGV. V lost 1 base and J 7 bases, leaving 17 bases between the germline ends. CDR3 length: 16 amino acids. Here the sequenced sample was peripheral blood, taken on day 0 of AZD1222 vaccination. The TCR comes from an adult in good health. The chain has TRBV11-2 and TRBJ2-1, with D possibly matching TRBD2 (6 bases). For the CDR3, the DNA is TGTGCCAGCAGCTTAGTCTCGCGGGAAAAGGCAAATGAGCAGTTCTTC. Translation gives CASSLVSREKANEQFF.